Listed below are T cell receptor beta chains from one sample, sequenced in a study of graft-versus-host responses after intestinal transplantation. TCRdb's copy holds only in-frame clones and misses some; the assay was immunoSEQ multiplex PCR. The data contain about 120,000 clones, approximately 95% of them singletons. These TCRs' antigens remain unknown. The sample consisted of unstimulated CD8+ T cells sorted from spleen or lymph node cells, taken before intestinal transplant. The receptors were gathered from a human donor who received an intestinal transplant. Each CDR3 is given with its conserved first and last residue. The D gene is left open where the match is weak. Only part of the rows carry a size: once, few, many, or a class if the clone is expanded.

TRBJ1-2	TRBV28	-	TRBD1	TGTGCCAGCAGTAGGCGACCGGGACAGGGGTATGGCTACACCTTC	CASSRRPGQGYGYTF
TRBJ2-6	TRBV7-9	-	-	TGTGCCAGCAGCTTAGTTGCAGGCTCTGGGGCCAACGTCCTGACTTTC	CASSLVAGSGANVLTF
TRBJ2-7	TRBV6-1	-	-	TGTGCCAGCAGTGAAGCAACAGTCTCCTACGAGCAGTACTTC	CASSEATVSYEQYF
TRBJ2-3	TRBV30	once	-	TGTGCCTGGAGTGTACTTGTCGGGGGTAGCACAGATACGCAGTATTTT	CAWSVLVGGSTDTQYF
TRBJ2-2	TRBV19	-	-	TGTGGGGTCGGGGCGAACACCGGGGAGCTGTTTTTT	CGVGANTGELFF
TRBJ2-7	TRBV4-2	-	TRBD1	TGTGCCAGCAGCCACGGGACAGGGGGGTGGTACGAGCAGTACTTC	CASSHGTGGWYEQYF
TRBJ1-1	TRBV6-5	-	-	TGTGCCAGCAGTTACGGGAGGGACACTGAAGCTTTCTTT	CASSYGRDTEAFF
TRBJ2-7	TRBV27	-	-	TGTGCCAGCAGTCCCCTTTTGGCGAGCGACGAGCAGTACTTC	CASSPLLASDEQYF
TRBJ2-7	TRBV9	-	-	TGTGCCAGCAGCGTAAGAGGGGCAGATTCCTACGAGCAGTACTTC	CASSVRGADSYEQYF
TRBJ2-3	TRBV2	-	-	TGTGCCAGCAGTGTCTGGGCGGAGGGGCCCACAGATACGCAGTATTTT	CASSVWAEGPTDTQYF
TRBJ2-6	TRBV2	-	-	TGTGCCAGCAGTGTTGCGACCGCTGGGGCCAACGTCCTGACTTTC	CASSVATAGANVLTF
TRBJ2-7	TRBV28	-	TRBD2	TGTGCCACCCTCCGAATAGCGGGAGCCGCCTTTAAGTCCTACGAGCAGTACTTC	CATLRIAGAAFKSYEQYF
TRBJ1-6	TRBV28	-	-	TGTGCCAGCAACAATGGATTGGGGATCTCACCCCTCCACTTT	CASNNGLGISPLHF
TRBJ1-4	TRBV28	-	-	TGTGCCAGCAGTCTAAGGGTGGGGACTAATGAAAAACTGTTTTTT	CASSLRVGTNEKLFF
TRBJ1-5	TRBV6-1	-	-	TGTGCCAGCAACCCGGCAGGTCAGCCCCAGCATTTT	CASNPAGQPQHF
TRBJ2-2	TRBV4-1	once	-	TGCGCCAGCAGCCCTCAATATCGTCAGGGAGACACCGGGGAGCTGTTTTTT	CASSPQYRQGDTGELFF
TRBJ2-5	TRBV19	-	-	TGTGCCAGTAGTCCCCGACTGGAAACCCTCACACAAGAGACCCAGTACTTC	CASSPRLETLTQETQYF